Below, 17 T cell receptor beta chains from the same sample are listed, as sequenced in a study of T cell clusters in autoimmune cytopenias. Multiplex touch-down PCR amplified TRB using TRB-A and TRB-B pools in one tube. TCRdb reprocessed the multiplex PCR reads, keeping one entry per CDR3 protein, no DNA. Its listing shows roughly 10,000 distinct CDR3 sequences. TRB amplification used approximately 0.25 ug of peripheral blood genomic DNA. These same data were also listed under a study on T cell repertoires in aging, cancer and after chemotherapy.

Sequencing input: peripheral blood. The source is a human donor in good health.

The chain employs TRBV10-3 and TRBJ2-7; TCRdb's D call, TRBD1, is unchecked because there is no DNA. The V gene's germline CDR1 is ENHRY and CDR2 SYGVKD. This CDR3 comprises 15 residues. The CDR3 here is CAISAGTGIFYEQYF.

This rearrangement joins TRBV4-1 to TRBJ2-7; no DNA is available, so the TRBD2 call from TCRdb remains unchecked. The CDR3 consists of 16 residues. Germline-derived CDR1 and CDR2 are MGHRA and YSYEKL. CDR3 amino acids: CASSQPSSGLGYEQYF.

The chain is built from TRBV7-9 and TRBJ2-5. Germline CDR1 SEHNR, CDR2 FQNEAQ (reference sequence). The CDR3 runs 14 residues. Here the CDR3 reads CASSLTLVQETQYF.

The V and J genes are TRBV7-9 and TRBJ1-5; TCRdb's D call, TRBD1, is unchecked because there is no DNA. The CDR3 length is 13 residues. The germline gives CDR1 SEHNR, CDR2 FQNEAQ (reference sequence). This CDR3 reads CASSWGLDQPQHF. The variable domain in full, with the rest retrieved from reference TRBV7-9 and TRBJ1-5, is DTGVSQNPRHKITKRGQNVTFRCDPISEHNRLYWYRQTLGQGPEFLTYFQNEAQLEKSRLLSDRFSAERPKGSFSTLEIQRTEQGDSAMYLCASSWGLDQPQHFGDGTRLSIL.

This clonotype ranks as medium-sized in terms of frequency. This sequence joins TRBV5-6 and TRBJ2-6; checking the TCRdb D call of TRBD1 is not possible without DNA. Germline CDR1 is SGHDT and CDR2 is YYEEEE. This CDR3 is 17 amino acids long. CDR3 region: CASSPDVTGWVANVLTF.

The V gene is TRBV6-2 or TRBV6-3, the J gene TRBJ2-5; TCRdb selects TRBD2, and the lack of DNA leaves this call unchecked. Germline V gene data show CDR1 as MNHEY and CDR2 as SVGEGT. The CDR3 consists of 14 residues. The CDR3 protein is CASSLAGGPETQYF.

The chain couples TRBV7-2 to TRBJ1-1; there is no DNA to check the TCRdb D call of TRBD1. The CDR3 has 14 amino acids. The germline V gene encodes CDR1 SGHTA and CDR2 FQGNSA. The CDR3 region is CASSVTGEDTEAFF.

This chain joins TRBV11-2 and TRBJ2-3; there is no DNA to check the TCRdb D call of TRBD1. Germline lookup yields CDR1 SGHAT and CDR2 FQNNGV. This CDR3 has 12 residues. The CDR3 here is CASSLTGDTQYF. The whole variable domain, remainder taken from reference TRBV11-2 and TRBJ2-3, is EAGVAQSPRYKIIEKRQSVAFWCNPISGHATLYWYQQILGQGPKLLIQFQNNGVVDDSQLPKDRFSAERLKGVDSTLKIQPAKLEDSAVYLCASSLTGDTQYFGPGTRLTVL.

Judged by frequency, this clonotype is medium-sized. CDR3 loop: CSAREGLAGPGSYNEQFF. This sequence joins TRBV20-1 and TRBJ2-1; the TCRdb D gene call, TRBD2, has no DNA to confirm it. The germline gives CDR1 DFQATT, CDR2 SNEGSKA (reference sequence). The CDR3 has 18 residues.

This clonotype is medium-sized by frequency. The genes are TRBV5-6 and TRBJ2-7; TCRdb proposes TRBD1, but this gene call is untestable without DNA. The CDR3 totals 17 residues. CDR1 SGHDT and CDR2 YYEEEE come from the germline V gene. The CDR3 reads CASSFGGGQGLSYEQYF.

The chain combines TRBV20-1 with TRBJ2-3; the TCRdb D gene call, TRBD1, has no DNA to confirm it. Per germline, CDR1 DFQATT and CDR2 SNEGSKA (reference sequence). This CDR3 comprises 14 residues. CDR3 sequence: CSAQWTGVSDTQYF.

Its frequency marks this clonotype as medium-sized (0.01 to 0.1%). This chain links TRBV15 with TRBJ2-3; with no DNA, the TCRdb D assignment of TRBD1 cannot be verified. Germline values: CDR1 LNHNV, CDR2 YYDKDF (reference sequence). The CDR3 contains 13 residues. The CDR3 here is CATTGLARDTQYF.

This rearrangement joins TRBV12-3 or TRBV12-4 to TRBJ2-5; the D call from TCRdb, TRBD2, cannot be confirmed without DNA. The CDR3 totals 14 residues. This CDR3 reads CASSDGLAGETQYF.

The chain uses TRBV6-4 and TRBJ2-3; TCRdb gives TRBD2 as the D gene, but with no DNA this cannot be confirmed. This CDR3 spans 15 amino acids. Germline CDR1 and CDR2: MRHNA and SNTAGT. The chain's CDR3 is CASSDSEGPTDTQYF.

This chain joins TRBV12-3 or TRBV12-4 and TRBJ1-3. CDR3 size: 14 residues. The CDR3 loop reads CASTPEPRGNTIYF.

The chain carries TRBV5-4 and TRBJ1-1; TCRdb outputs TRBD1, but without DNA this stays unchecked. The CDR3 totals 14 residues. Germline assignment: CDR1 SGHNT and CDR2 YYREEE (reference sequence). The CDR3 loop is CASSLWGTNTEAFF. The full variable domain, with the rest looked up from reference TRBV5-4 and TRBJ1-1, is ETGVTQSPTHLIKTRGQQVTLRCSSQSGHNTVSWYQQALGQGPQFIFQYYREEENGRGNFPPRFSGLQFPNYSSELNVNALELDDSALYLCASSLWGTNTEAFFGQGTRLTVV.

The chain employs TRBV7-2 and TRBJ1-5. CDR1 SGHTA and CDR2 FQGNSA come from the germline V gene. This CDR3 is 13 amino acids long. The CDR3 region is CASSSISNQPQHF.